Following are 2 T cell receptor beta chains from one sample sequenced in a study of blood T cell repertoires in COVID-19. Clones were read by immunoSEQ multiplex PCR, and TCRdb kept only the in-frame ones, dropping some. Here the sample spans just under 350,000 clones, around nine tenths being singletons. The specimen sequenced was peripheral blood. The source is a woman aged 70-85 years with COVID-19, enrolled during active disease.

Worth noting for this clone: Other DNA sequences in the sample encode the same CDR3. The chain links TRBV5-1 to TRBJ2-3; tentative D call: TRBD2 (6 bases). Germline lookup yields CDR1 SGHRS and CDR2 YFSETQ. CDR3 length: 14 residues. Trimming pared 4 bases from V and 0 bases from J, leaving 9 bases between. The CDR3 region is CASSPGTSTDTQYF. CDR3 in DNA: TGCGCCAGCAGCCCTGGGACTAGCACAGATACGCAGTATTTT.

The V gene is TRBV12-5, the J gene TRBJ2-7; the D gene is possibly TRBD1 (5 bases). The germline CDR1 and CDR2 sequences are LGHNT and FRNRAP. The CDR3 spans 13 residues. V dropped 1 base and J dropped 4 bases, with 8 bases sitting between them. CDR3 nucleotide sequence: TGTGCTAGTGGTTTGGGGGGCGGATACGAGCAGTACTTC. Translated, it gives CASGLGGGYEQYF.